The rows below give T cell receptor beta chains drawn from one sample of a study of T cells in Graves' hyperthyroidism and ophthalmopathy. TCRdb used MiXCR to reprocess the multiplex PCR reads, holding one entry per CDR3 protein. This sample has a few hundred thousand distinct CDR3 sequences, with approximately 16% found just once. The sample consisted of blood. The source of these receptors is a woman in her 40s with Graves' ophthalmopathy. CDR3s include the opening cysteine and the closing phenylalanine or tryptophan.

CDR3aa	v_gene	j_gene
CAISAKGTEAFF	TRBV10-3	TRBJ1-1
CASSSVGANYGYTF	TRBV6-8	TRBJ1-2
CASSLRGLRTDTQYF	TRBV7-3	TRBJ2-3
CIPGRDRAPEQFF	TRBV20-1	TRBJ2-1
CAGSVGGSVTGELFF	TRBV9	TRBJ2-2
CSADANYNEQFF	TRBV20-1	TRBJ2-1
CASSDPRWQGDTGELFF	TRBV7-2	TRBJ2-2
CATSRDTGPYNEQFF	TRBV15	TRBJ2-1
CASSFLRRGLDTQYF	TRBV13	TRBJ2-3
CASIQGGRPSSYNEQFF	TRBV28	TRBJ2-1
CASSLIWRANYGYTF	TRBV28	TRBJ1-2
CASSYSRGNTEAFF	TRBV6-5	TRBJ1-1
CASSRQGFLREQYF	TRBV5-6	TRBJ2-7
CASSIGAGGTSYEQYF	TRBV19	TRBJ2-7
CSALGGNTDTQYF	TRBV20-1	TRBJ2-3
CATSGGDREAGELFF	TRBV24-1	TRBJ2-2
CASSLVRDRATEAFF	TRBV5-1	TRBJ1-1
CASSLARERSYEQYF	TRBV19	TRBJ2-7
CAWSVRKGLLVNTEAFF	TRBV30	TRBJ1-1
CASGSARGGETQYF	TRBV12-5	TRBJ2-5
CSAPSGGPSEQFF	TRBV20-1	TRBJ2-1
CASRYRDRNTEAFF	TRBV11-2	TRBJ1-1
CASSAGGGTNEKLFF	TRBV9	TRBJ1-4
CASSRGLAGRRTTDTQYF	TRBV5-6	TRBJ2-3
CASSITSGSNLREQFF	TRBV5-1	TRBJ2-1
CASSSAFRVTDTQYF	TRBV7-9	TRBJ2-3
CASSIEDLRDTQYF	TRBV19	TRBJ2-3
CASSSDSFGEQYF	TRBV18	TRBJ2-7
CASSLGRLGSGANVLTF	TRBV5-6	TRBJ2-6
CASSLVLAGDKGEQYF	TRBV11-2	TRBJ2-7
CSVGTGDGAQYF	TRBV29-1	TRBJ2-5
CASSTIQGLGTEAFF	TRBV7-2	TRBJ1-1
CASSLTGTEKNIQYF	TRBV2	TRBJ2-4
CASSRPIEPYEQYF	TRBV5-1	TRBJ2-7
CASNQPGYYNSPLHF	TRBV6-1	TRBJ1-6
CASSQDRGSLRGETQYF	TRBV4-1	TRBJ2-5
CASRNLAGEPYEQYF	TRBV5-1	TRBJ2-7